This T cell receptor beta chain was sequenced in a study of T cells after yellow fever vaccination. This clonotype was observed a handful of times. The V gene's germline CDR1 is SGHDN and CDR2 FVKESK. V shed 2 bases and J shed 4 bases, with 8 bases lying between them. The CDR3 is 13 residues long. Via MiXCR, TCRdb re-called the 5' RACE reads, giving one row per CDR3 protein. Among about 580,000 distinct CDR3 sequences, approximately 16% were seen once, and the ten largest hold about 18%. The sequence was obtained from a man between 18 and 35 years old who received the YFV17D yellow fever vaccine. The sequences come from PBMCs, collected about 5 days after the first yellow fever vaccination. V and J are TRBV14 and TRBJ2-5; D not resolved. The chain's CDR3 is CASSQQLRETQYF. The CDR3 nucleotides are TGTGCCAGCAGCCAACAGCTGAGAGAGACCCAGTACTTC.